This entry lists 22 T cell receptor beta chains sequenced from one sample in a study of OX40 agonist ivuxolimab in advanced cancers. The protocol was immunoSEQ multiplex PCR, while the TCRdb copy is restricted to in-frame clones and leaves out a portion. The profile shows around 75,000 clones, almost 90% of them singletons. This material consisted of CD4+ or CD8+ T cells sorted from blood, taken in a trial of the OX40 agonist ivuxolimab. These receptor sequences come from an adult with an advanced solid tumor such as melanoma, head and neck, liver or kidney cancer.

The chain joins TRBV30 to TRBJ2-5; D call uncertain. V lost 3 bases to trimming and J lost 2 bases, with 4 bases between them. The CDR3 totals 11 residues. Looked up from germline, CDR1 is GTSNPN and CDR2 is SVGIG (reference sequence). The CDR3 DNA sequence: TGTGCCTGGAGACAGCAAGAGACCCAGTACTTC. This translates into CAWRQQETQYF.

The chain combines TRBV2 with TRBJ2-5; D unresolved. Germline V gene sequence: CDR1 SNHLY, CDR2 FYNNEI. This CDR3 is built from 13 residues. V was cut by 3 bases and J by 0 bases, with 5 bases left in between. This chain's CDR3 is CASSDGYQETQYF. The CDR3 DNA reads TGTGCCAGCAGTGATGGGTACCAAGAGACCCAGTACTTC.

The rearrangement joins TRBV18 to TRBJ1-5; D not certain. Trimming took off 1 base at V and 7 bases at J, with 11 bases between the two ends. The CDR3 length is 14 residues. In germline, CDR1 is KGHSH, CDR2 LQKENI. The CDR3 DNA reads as TGTGCCAGCTCACCACAGTCGTGGCCCCAGCCCCAGCATTTT. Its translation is CASSPQSWPQPQHF.

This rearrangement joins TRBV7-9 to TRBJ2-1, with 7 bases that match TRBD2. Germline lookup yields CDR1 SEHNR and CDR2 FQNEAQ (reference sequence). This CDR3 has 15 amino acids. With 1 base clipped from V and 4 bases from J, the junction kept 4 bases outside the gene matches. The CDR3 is CASSLGAGFYNEQFF. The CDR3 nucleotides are TGTGCCAGCAGCTTAGGAGCGGGATTTTACAATGAGCAGTTCTTC.

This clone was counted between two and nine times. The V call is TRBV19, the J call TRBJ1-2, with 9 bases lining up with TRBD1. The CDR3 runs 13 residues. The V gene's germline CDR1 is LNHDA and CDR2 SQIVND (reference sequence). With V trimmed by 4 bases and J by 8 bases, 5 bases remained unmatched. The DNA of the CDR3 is TGTGCCAGTAGTACGGGACAGGGTGGAGGCTACACCTTC. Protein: CASSTGQGGGYTF.

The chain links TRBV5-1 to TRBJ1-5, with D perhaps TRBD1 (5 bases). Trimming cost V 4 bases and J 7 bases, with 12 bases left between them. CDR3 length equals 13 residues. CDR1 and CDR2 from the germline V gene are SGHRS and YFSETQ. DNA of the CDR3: TGCGCCAGCAGCGAGCAGGGAGGGCAGCCCCAGCATTTT. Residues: CASSEQGGQPQHF.

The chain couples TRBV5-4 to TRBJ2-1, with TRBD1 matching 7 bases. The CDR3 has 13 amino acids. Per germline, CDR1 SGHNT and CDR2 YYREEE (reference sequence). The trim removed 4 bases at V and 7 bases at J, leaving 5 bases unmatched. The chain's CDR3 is CASSRGPRNEQFF. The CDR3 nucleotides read TGTGCCAGCAGCAGGGGGCCGAGGAATGAGCAGTTCTTC. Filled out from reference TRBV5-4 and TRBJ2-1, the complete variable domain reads ETGVTQSPTHLIKTRGQQVTLRCSSQSGHNTVSWYQQALGQGPQFIFQYYREEENGRGNFPPRFSGLQFPNYSSELNVNALELDDSALYLCASSRGPRNEQFFGPGTRLTVL.

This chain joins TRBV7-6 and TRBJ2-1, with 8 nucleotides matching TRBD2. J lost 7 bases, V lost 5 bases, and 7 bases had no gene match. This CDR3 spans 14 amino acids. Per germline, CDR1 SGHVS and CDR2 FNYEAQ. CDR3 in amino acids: CASSPKREKNEQFF. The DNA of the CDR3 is TGTGCCAGCAGCCCGAAGCGGGAGAAGAATGAGCAGTTCTTC.

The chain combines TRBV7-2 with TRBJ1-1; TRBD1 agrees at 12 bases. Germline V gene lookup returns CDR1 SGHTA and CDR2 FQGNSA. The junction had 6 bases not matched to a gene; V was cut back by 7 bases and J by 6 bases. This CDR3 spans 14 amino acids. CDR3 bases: TGTGCCAGCACGGGACAGGGGGCGGCCCCTGAAGCTTTCTTT. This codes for CASTGQGAAPEAFF.

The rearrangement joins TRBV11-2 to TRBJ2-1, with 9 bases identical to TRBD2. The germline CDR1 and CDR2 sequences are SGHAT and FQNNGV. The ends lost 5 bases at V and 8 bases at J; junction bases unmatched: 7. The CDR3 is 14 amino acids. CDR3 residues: CASSPSGMVDEQFF. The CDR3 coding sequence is TGTGCCAGCAGCCCTAGCGGGATGGTTGATGAGCAGTTCTTC.

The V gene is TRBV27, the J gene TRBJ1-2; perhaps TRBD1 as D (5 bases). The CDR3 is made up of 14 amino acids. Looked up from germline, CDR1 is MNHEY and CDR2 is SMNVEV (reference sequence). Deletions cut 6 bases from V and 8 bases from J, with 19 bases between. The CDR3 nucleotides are TGTGCCAGCAGCCTCCAGGGCTCCCCCGGGGGCTACACCTTC. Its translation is CASSLQGSPGGYTF.

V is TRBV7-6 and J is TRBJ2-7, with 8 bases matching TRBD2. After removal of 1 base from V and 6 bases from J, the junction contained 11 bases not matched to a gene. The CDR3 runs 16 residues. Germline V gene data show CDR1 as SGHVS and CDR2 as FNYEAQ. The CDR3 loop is CASSLGQPGLGGEQYF. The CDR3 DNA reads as TGTGCCAGCAGCTTAGGACAACCGGGACTAGGAGGCGAGCAGTACTTC.

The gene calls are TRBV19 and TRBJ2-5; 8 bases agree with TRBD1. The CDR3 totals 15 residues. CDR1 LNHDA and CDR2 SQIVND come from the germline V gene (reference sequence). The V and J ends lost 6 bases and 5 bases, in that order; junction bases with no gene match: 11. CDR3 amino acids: CASSRYRGVTETQYF. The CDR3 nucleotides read TGTGCCAGTAGCAGATACAGGGGGGTGACGGAGACCCAGTACTTC.

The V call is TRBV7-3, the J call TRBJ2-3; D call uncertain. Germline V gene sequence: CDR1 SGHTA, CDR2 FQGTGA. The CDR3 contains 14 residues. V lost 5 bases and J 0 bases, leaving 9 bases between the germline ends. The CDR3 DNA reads TGTGCCAGCAGCAGCTCTCACAGCACAGATACGCAGTATTTT. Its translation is CASSSSHSTDTQYF. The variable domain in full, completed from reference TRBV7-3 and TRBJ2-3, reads GAGVSQTPSNKVTEKGKYVELRCDPISGHTALYWYRQSLGQGPEFLIYFQGTGAADDSGLPNDRFFAVRPEGSVSTLKIQRTERGDSAVYLCASSSSHSTDTQYFGPGTRLTVL.

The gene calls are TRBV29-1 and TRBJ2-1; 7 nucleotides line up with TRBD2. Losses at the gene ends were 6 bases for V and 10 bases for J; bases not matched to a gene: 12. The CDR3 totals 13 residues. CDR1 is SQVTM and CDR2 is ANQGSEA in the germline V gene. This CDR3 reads CSVGTIPNAEQFF. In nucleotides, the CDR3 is TGCAGCGTCGGGACTATCCCCAATGCGGAGCAGTTCTTC.

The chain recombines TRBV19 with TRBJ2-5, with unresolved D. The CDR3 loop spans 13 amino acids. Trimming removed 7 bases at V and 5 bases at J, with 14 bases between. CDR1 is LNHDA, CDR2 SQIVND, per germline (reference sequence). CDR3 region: CASTGSDRETQYF. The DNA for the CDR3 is TGTGCCAGTACTGGGTCTGATAGGGAGACCCAGTACTTC. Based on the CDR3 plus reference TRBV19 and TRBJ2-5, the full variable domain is DGGITQSPKYLFRKEGQNVTLSCEQNLNHDAMYWYRQDPGQGLRLIYYSQIVNDFQKGDIAEGYSVSREKKESFPLTVTSAQKNPTAFYLCASTGSDRETQYFGPGTRLLVL.

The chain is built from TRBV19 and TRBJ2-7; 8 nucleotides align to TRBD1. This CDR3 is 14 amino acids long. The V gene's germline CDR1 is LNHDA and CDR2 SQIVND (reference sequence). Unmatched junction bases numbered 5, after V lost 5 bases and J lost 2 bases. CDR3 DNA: TGTGCCAGTAGTCTAGGACAGGGCCCCTACGAGCAGTACTTC. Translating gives CASSLGQGPYEQYF.

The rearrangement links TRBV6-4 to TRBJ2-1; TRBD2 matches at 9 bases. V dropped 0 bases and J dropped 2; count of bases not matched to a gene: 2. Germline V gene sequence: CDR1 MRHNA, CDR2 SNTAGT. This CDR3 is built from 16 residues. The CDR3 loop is CASSDSGGRAYNEQFF. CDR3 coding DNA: TGTGCCAGCAGTGACTCCGGCGGGAGGGCCTACAATGAGCAGTTCTTC.

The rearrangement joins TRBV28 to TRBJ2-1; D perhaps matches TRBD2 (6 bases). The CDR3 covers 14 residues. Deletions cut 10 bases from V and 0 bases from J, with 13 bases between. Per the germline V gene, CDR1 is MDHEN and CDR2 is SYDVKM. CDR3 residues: CATPRGNSYNEQFF. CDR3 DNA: TGTGCCACCCCACGGGGGAACTCCTACAATGAGCAGTTCTTC. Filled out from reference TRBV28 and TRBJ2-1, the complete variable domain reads DVKVTQSSRYLVKRTGEKVFLECVQDMDHENMFWYRQDPGLGLRLIYFSYDVKMKEKGDIPEGYSVSREKKERFSLILESASTNQTSMYLCATPRGNSYNEQFFGPGTRLTVL.

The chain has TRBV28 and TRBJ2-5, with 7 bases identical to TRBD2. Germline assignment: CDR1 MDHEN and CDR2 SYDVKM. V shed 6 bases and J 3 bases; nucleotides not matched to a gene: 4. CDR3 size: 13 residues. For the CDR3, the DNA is TGTGCCAGCAGGTGGGGGGGGAAAGAGACCCAGTACTTC. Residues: CASRWGGKETQYF.

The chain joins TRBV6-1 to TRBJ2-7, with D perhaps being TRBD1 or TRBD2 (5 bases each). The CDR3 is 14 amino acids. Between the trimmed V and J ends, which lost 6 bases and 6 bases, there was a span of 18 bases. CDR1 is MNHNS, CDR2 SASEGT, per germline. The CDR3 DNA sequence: TGTGCCAGCAGGAGTTGGGGACCCATACTCGAGCAGTACTTC. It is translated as CASRSWGPILEQYF.

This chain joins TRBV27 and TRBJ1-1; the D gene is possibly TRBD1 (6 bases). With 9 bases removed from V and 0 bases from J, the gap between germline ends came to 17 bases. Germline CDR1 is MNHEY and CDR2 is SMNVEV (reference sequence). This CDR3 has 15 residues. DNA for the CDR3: TGTGCCAGTCTAACCTGGACAGCGATGAACACTGAAGCTTTCTTT. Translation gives CASLTWTAMNTEAFF.